This T cell receptor beta chain is from a study of T cells in Graves' hyperthyroidism and ophthalmopathy. Amplification targeted TCR beta CDR3 regions from RNA transcripts. The primer set for the first-round RT-PCR of the TCR CDR3 was HTBI. Each CDR3 protein is one row after TCRdb ran MiXCR on the multiplex PCR reads. The table has roughly 400,000 distinct CDR3 sequences, about 25% seen once. Newly diagnosed patients aged 18 to 65 had hyperthyroidism of under 2 months' duration. Germline values: CDR1 MNHNS, CDR2 SASEGT. The V and J ends lost 4 bases and 4 bases respectively, with 7 bases between them. The CDR3 sequence is 13 residues long.

J is TRBJ2-2 and V is TRBV6-1, with unresolved D. Sequenced material: blood. The source of this sequence is a man in his fifties with Graves' hyperthyroidism. CDR3 loop: CASSGRATGELFF. CDR3 DNA sequence: TGTGCCAGCAGTGGAAGGGCCACCGGGGAGCTGTTTTTT.